One T cell receptor beta chain is described in this entry. The antigen is not known. In germline, CDR1 is SGHNT, CDR2 YYREEE (reference sequence). V was trimmed by 4 bases and J by 3 bases, leaving 16 bases between them. This CDR3 region has 16 residues. The entry originates in a study of T cells after yellow fever vaccination. The study, taken as a whole, reports: The bulk population could contribute abundant contaminating clonotypes to FACS-sorted repertoires. Boosting was followed by the reappearance of most primary-vaccination clones (under 97% CD4, roughly 90% CD8). Although most clonotypes did not, a small share appeared in both CD4 and CD8 compartments.

The authors made TCR cDNA by 5'RACE template switching, adding a universal primer site and UMIs. Using its own MiXCR run on the 5' RACE reads, TCRdb lists one record per CDR3 protein. The repertoire holds 150,000 or so distinct CDR3 sequences, approximately 9.7% seen once, with roughly 40% in the top ten. The chain employs TRBV5-4 and TRBJ2-2, with D possibly TRBD2 on 6 matching bases. The sequence was collected from a man younger than 35 who received the YFV17D yellow fever vaccine. Sample: CD8+ T cells sorted from PBMCs, taken 45 days after the yellow fever booster vaccination. In DNA form, the CDR3 reads TGTGCCAGCAGCCCCTCACGCGGGGAAGACACCGGGGAGCTGTTTTTT. Amino acids: CASSPSRGEDTGELFF.